Shown below are 3 T cell receptor beta chains from a single sample sequenced in a study of blood T cell repertoires in COVID-19. Sequencing used immunoSEQ multiplex PCR; TCRdb keeps in-frame clones, though not all of them. This table has 150,000 to 200,000 clones, just under 85% appearing once. The sample was peripheral blood. The receptors stem from an elderly woman with COVID-19, enrolled during active disease.

V is TRBV9 and J is TRBJ2-3; 12 bases fit TRBD2. Per the germline V gene, CDR1 is SGDLS and CDR2 is YYNGEE. V lost 4 bases and J lost 2; bases outside the gene matches: 11. The CDR3 is 18 residues long. In DNA, the CDR3 is TGTGCCAGCAGCCCAAAGTCGGCTAGCGGGGGGGTCACAGATACGCAGTATTTT. It yields the protein CASSPKSASGGVTDTQYF. Together with reference TRBV9 and TRBJ2-3, the CDR3 gives the full variable domain: DSGVTQTPKHLITATGQRVTLRCSPRSGDLSVYWYQQSLDQGLQFLIQYYNGEERAKGNILERFSAQQFPDLHSELNLSSLELGDSALYFCASSPKSASGGVTDTQYFGPGTRLTVL.

DNA for the CDR3: TGCGCCAGCAGCTCGCGACTAGCGGGCTTAGCCAAAAACATTCAGTACTTC. Protein product: CASSSRLAGLAKNIQYF. The chain uses TRBV5-1 and TRBJ2-4; TRBD2 aligns across 10 bases. The CDR3 sequence is 17 residues long. CDR1 and CDR2 (germline): SGHRS, YFSETQ. J gave up 0 bases and V 3 bases, and 6 bases lay outside the gene matches.

V and J are TRBV19 and TRBJ1-1, with TRBD1 matching over 11 bases. J was trimmed by 3 bases and V by 3 bases; bases with no gene match: 3. Germline V CDR1 and CDR2: LNHDA, SQIVND (reference sequence). The CDR3 has 15 residues. The CDR3 nucleotides read TGTGCCAGTAGTATGGGGACAGGGGGATACACTGAAGCTTTCTTT. Amino acid sequence: CASSMGTGGYTEAFF.